These 27 T cell receptor beta chains originate from one sample sequenced in a study of blood T cells in healthy people across ages. A second PCR of 7 to 11 cycles used a sample-barcoded 5' primer and a J-beta primer mix. In TCRdb, the 5' RACE reads were re-called with MiXCR into one record per CDR3 protein. The table has some 940,000 distinct CDR3 sequences, 25% to 35% seen once. These data were also filed under a second study, of T cells of mothers and their children.

Sequenced material: blood. These TCRs come from a woman between 40 and 50 years old in good health.

This clonotype was seen only a few times. The V call is TRBV13, the J call TRBJ2-1; TRBD1 matches at 7 bases. This CDR3 region has 17 residues. The J segment lost 2 bases and the V segment lost 0 bases, leaving 7 bases of the junction unmatched. From germline, CDR1 is PRHDT and CDR2 FYEKMQ (reference sequence). This chain's CDR3 is CASSLGGRGSPYNEQFF. The CDR3, as DNA: TGTGCCAGCAGCTTAGGTGGCAGGGGGTCCCCCTACAATGAGCAGTTCTTC.

This chain links TRBV6-2 or TRBV6-3 with TRBJ2-3; perhaps TRBD2 as D (6 bases). The germline V gene encodes CDR1 MNHEY and CDR2 SVGEGT. This CDR3 has 15 amino acids. V was pared by 6 bases and J by 4 bases, with 17 bases between. The CDR3 loop is CASSRGLPRADTQYF. The CDR3 DNA is TGTGCCAGCAGCCGGGGACTTCCGAGGGCAGATACGCAGTATTTT.

This clonotype was found a few times. The J gene is TRBJ2-6, the V gene TRBV20-1, with D unresolved. Germline V gene lookup returns CDR1 DFQATT and CDR2 SNEGSKA (reference sequence). Trimming left V 3 bases short and J 0 bases short, with 15 bases between. The CDR3 covers 17 residues. The CDR3, as DNA: TGCAGTGCTAGCGGCGATGATATTTACTCTGGGGCCAACGTCCTGACTTTC. Translated: CSASGDDIYSGANVLTF.

This clonotype was detected a few times. This chain connects TRBV4-1 to TRBJ2-5; 13 bases map to TRBD2. V was clipped by 2 bases and J by 4 bases; unmatched bases: 7. The CDR3 consists of 17 residues. Germline-derived CDR1 and CDR2 are MGHRA and YSYEKL. CDR3 in DNA: TGCGCCAGCAGCCAACCCAGACTAGCGGGGGGTGGAGAGACCCAGTACTTC. As protein: CASSQPRLAGGGETQYF.

The chain is built from TRBV2 and TRBJ2-5; TRBD2 is a possible D gene (5 bases). CDR1 is SNHLY, CDR2 FYNNEI, per germline. The length of the CDR3 is 15 residues. Deletions cut 1 base from V and 3 bases from J, with 12 bases between. The chain's CDR3 is CASSEDSGFEETQYF. CDR3 nucleotide sequence: TGTGCCAGCAGTGAAGATTCGGGGTTCGAAGAGACCCAGTACTTC.

This clonotype was counted at least ten times. The CDR3 DNA is TGCGCCAGCAGTCCGGACAGGGCAGGTAGCGAGCAGTACTTC. It yields the protein CASSPDRAGSEQYF. The genes are TRBV4-1 and TRBJ2-7, with TRBD1 identical over 8 bases. Germline V lookup: CDR1 MGHRA, CDR2 YSYEKL. With 6 bases clipped from V and 6 bases from J, the junction kept 10 bases outside the gene matches. The CDR3 length is 14 residues.

The chain recombines TRBV5-5 with TRBJ1-4, with a possible D match to TRBD1 (6 bases). Trimming took 4 bases from V and 0 from J, leaving 16 bases between them. CDR1 SGHKS and CDR2 YYEKEE come from the germline V gene (reference sequence). The CDR3 consists of 17 residues. The CDR3 protein is CASSTYRVLSTNEKLFF. The CDR3 nucleotides are TGTGCCAGCAGCACCTACAGGGTATTGTCAACTAATGAAAAACTGTTTTTT.

The chain carries TRBV28 and TRBJ2-5; D ambiguous. V dropped 8 bases and J dropped 4 bases, with 5 bases sitting between them. The CDR3 totals 10 residues. The germline gives CDR1 MDHEN, CDR2 SYDVKM. CDR3 in DNA: TGTGCCAGCCATAGAGAGACCCAGTACTTC. It codes for CASHRETQYF.

This clonotype turned up a few times. The chain recombines TRBV6-5 with TRBJ1-2; TRBD1 might be the D (5 bases). The CDR3 totals 14 residues. Between the trimmed V and J ends, which lost 7 bases and 1 base, there was a span of 13 bases. Germline lookup yields CDR1 MNHEY and CDR2 SVGAGI. The chain's CDR3 is CASTRGGGNYGYTF. Here the CDR3 DNA reads TGTGCCAGCACCCGCGGTGGGGGTAACTATGGCTACACCTTC.

Ten or more counts support this clonotype. The chain has TRBV4-2 and TRBJ2-5, with D unclear. This CDR3 region has 14 residues. Germline assignment: CDR1 LGHNA and CDR2 YNFKEQ. With 0 bases removed from V and 5 bases from J, the gap between germline ends came to 10 bases. CDR3 sequence: CASSQDRVGETQYF. For the CDR3, the DNA is TGTGCCAGCAGCCAAGATAGGGTAGGGGAGACCCAGTACTTC.

This clonotype was counted between two and nine times. The chain employs TRBV18 and TRBJ1-1; D is uncertain. Germline CDR1 is KGHSH and CDR2 is LQKENI. Trimming removed 3 bases at V and 4 bases at J, with 9 bases between. The CDR3 runs 13 residues. Here the CDR3 reads CASSPGVGTEAFF. In nucleotides, the CDR3 is TGTGCCAGCTCACCGGGAGTCGGCACTGAAGCTTTCTTT.

This clonotype was seen only a few times. The gene calls are TRBV30 and TRBJ2-7; 8 bases map to TRBD2. V lost 0 bases and J lost 1; bases outside the gene matches: 2. This CDR3 comprises 14 residues. In germline, CDR1 is GTSNPN, CDR2 SVGIG (reference sequence). CDR3 sequence reads: CAWSVKRGSYEQYF. The CDR3 bases are TGTGCCTGGAGTGTAAAGCGGGGGTCCTACGAGCAGTACTTC.

This clonotype was counted between two and nine times. The J gene is TRBJ2-1, the V gene TRBV28, with unresolved D. The CDR3 loop spans 12 amino acids. The germline V and J ends were trimmed by 5 bases and 10 bases, with 12 bases remaining between them. Germline V gene lookup returns CDR1 MDHEN and CDR2 SYDVKM. CDR3 protein: CASSPPLYEQFF. In DNA, the CDR3 is TGTGCCAGCAGTCCCCCCCTCTACGAGCAGTTCTTC. The variable domain in full, completed from reference TRBV28 and TRBJ2-1, reads DVKVTQSSRYLVKRTGEKVFLECVQDMDHENMFWYRQDPGLGLRLIYFSYDVKMKEKGDIPEGYSVSREKKERFSLILESASTNQTSMYLCASSPPLYEQFFGPGTRLTVL.

V and J are TRBV5-1 and TRBJ2-6; 9 bases agree with TRBD1. The V gene's germline CDR1 is SGHRS and CDR2 YFSETQ. With V trimmed by 5 bases and J by 4 bases, 13 bases remained unmatched. The CDR3 length is 18 residues. The chain's CDR3 is CASRPGTGFPIGANVLTF. The CDR3 bases are TGCGCCAGCAGACCCGGGACAGGGTTTCCGATCGGGGCCAACGTCCTGACTTTC.

This clonotype turned up a few times. Here the CDR3 DNA reads TGTGCCAGCAGCCTCCCGACAGGGGGCTCTCAGGGGACAGATACGCAGTATTTT. Translation gives CASSLPTGGSQGTDTQYF. The chain links TRBV7-9 to TRBJ2-3, with 10 bases aligning to TRBD1. V lost 5 bases, J lost 3 bases, and 14 bases stayed unmatched. Germline V lookup: CDR1 SEHNR, CDR2 FQNEAQ (reference sequence). This CDR3 contains 18 residues.

This clonotype was observed a handful of times. The CDR3 DNA sequence: TGTGCCACCAGTGATCAATATGGCTACACCTTC. Protein product: CATSDQYGYTF. The chain employs TRBV24-1 and TRBJ1-2, with D hard to call. V lost 3 bases and J lost 5, with 3 bases in between. This CDR3 spans 11 amino acids. From germline, CDR1 is KGHDR and CDR2 SFDVKD.

This clonotype was picked up a small number of times. The chain links TRBV28 to TRBJ2-3; D gene unclear. The CDR3 totals 12 residues. Germline V gives CDR1 MDHEN, CDR2 SYDVKM. Between the trimmed V and J ends, which lost 7 bases and 0 bases, there was a span of 5 bases. CDR3 region: CASMESTDTQYF. DNA of the CDR3: TGTGCCAGCATGGAGAGCACAGATACGCAGTATTTT.

The table lists this clonotype with many counts. The chain's CDR3 is CSAPSSTSGGSYEQYF. The CDR3 nucleotides are TGCAGTGCCCCATCATCGACTAGCGGGGGGTCCTACGAGCAGTACTTC. The chain employs TRBV20-1 and TRBJ2-7; TRBD2 agrees at 13 bases. Germline CDR1 reads DFQATT; CDR2 reads SNEGSKA (reference sequence). V gave up 6 bases and J gave up 1 base; unmatched junction bases: 9. This CDR3 has 16 amino acids.

This chain connects TRBV29-1 to TRBJ2-7, with 7 bases lining up with TRBD1. The CDR3 covers 15 residues. V trimming: 3 bases; J trimming: 1 base; junction bases outside the gene matches: 9. Germline CDR1 SQVTM, CDR2 ANQGSEA. The CDR3 loop reads CSVDRQGFGSYEQYF. Written as DNA, the CDR3 is TGCAGCGTTGACCGACAGGGCTTCGGGTCCTACGAGCAGTACTTC.

This clonotype has only a few counts. The chain uses TRBV6-1 and TRBJ2-5; the match to TRBD1 covers 11 bases. This CDR3 has 17 residues. V trimming: 0 bases; J trimming: 5 bases; junction bases outside the gene matches: 8. Germline V gene data show CDR1 as MNHNS and CDR2 as SASEGT. CDR3 DNA sequence: TGTGCCAGCAGTGAAGCGCTGAGGACAGGGGGCAGGGAGACCCAGTACTTC. Protein sequence: CASSEALRTGGRETQYF.

The genes are TRBV5-1 and TRBJ2-7; 7 nucleotides line up with TRBD1. The CDR3 totals 14 residues. Germline assignment: CDR1 SGHRS and CDR2 YFSETQ. Germline trimming cut 4 bases from V and 2 bases from J; bases unmatched to any gene: 6. CDR3 in DNA: TGCGCCAGCAGCCCCGTGACAGGGCCCTACGAGCAGTACTTC. Its protein product is CASSPVTGPYEQYF.

This chain joins TRBV29-1 and TRBJ1-4; D may be TRBD1 (5 bases). V lost 1 base, J lost 1 base, and 7 bases lay in between. The CDR3 consists of 14 residues. From germline, CDR1 is SQVTM and CDR2 ANQGSEA. Here the CDR3 DNA reads TGCAGCGTTGAAGGGCAGGGAACTAATGAAAAACTGTTTTTT. This codes for CSVEGQGTNEKLFF.

This clonotype was observed at least ten times. The chain is built from TRBV19 and TRBJ2-1; D remains ambiguous. The CDR3 is 13 amino acids. From germline, CDR1 is LNHDA and CDR2 SQIVND (reference sequence). V was pared by 9 bases and J by 4 bases, with 13 bases between. Written as DNA, the CDR3 is TGTGCCAGCAGCATAGGGTCGTACAATGAGCAGTTCTTC. Protein product: CASSIGSYNEQFF.

This clonotype has only a few counts. One end of the junction varies from germline; a read error may be responsible. J is TRBJ2-7 and V is TRBV28; D unresolved. The germline V gene has CDR1 MDHEN and CDR2 SYDVKM. This CDR3 comprises 11 residues. Here the CDR3 reads CACSSLQEQYF. CDR3 sequence (DNA): TGTGCCTGCAGTTCCCTACAAGAGCAGTACTTC.

This clonotype was seen a handful of times. The V gene is TRBV7-2, the J gene TRBJ2-3, with a possible D match to TRBD2 (5 bases). Per germline, CDR1 SGHTA and CDR2 FQGNSA. V was clipped by 5 bases and J by 6 bases, with 15 bases between them. CDR3 length equals 14 residues. The CDR3 DNA reads TGTGCCAGCAGCCCTAGCTCCACGGGGGATACGCAGTATTTT. Translating it yields CASSPSSTGDTQYF.

With regard to this clonotype: Possible read error: a much larger clone is one base away. The V gene is TRBV15, the J gene TRBJ2-6; 9 bases match TRBD1. Germline CDR1 is LNHNV and CDR2 is YYDKDF (reference sequence). The CDR3 loop spans 17 amino acids. The CDR3 sequence is CTTSSEGQGHGANVLTF. The CDR3 DNA follows: TGTACCACCAGCAGCGAGGGACAGGGTCATGGGGCCAACGTCCTGACTTTC.

This clonotype was recorded many times. The genes are TRBV7-2 and TRBJ2-7; 10 positions agree with TRBD1. Per germline, CDR1 SGHTA and CDR2 FQGNSA. V trimming: 7 bases; J trimming: 5 bases; junction bases outside the gene matches: 8. This CDR3 is 14 amino acids long. Here the CDR3 reads CASTTGTGDNEQYF. Here the CDR3 DNA reads TGTGCCAGCACCACTGGGACAGGGGACAACGAGCAGTACTTC.